This T cell receptor (beta chain) was recovered during a study of T cell repertoires in cytomegalovirus infection. On the study more broadly: Matching HLA type and CMV infection were both indicated by public TCR beta signatures. Findings and limits, study-wide: The ex vivo response showed dominance by HLA-C-restricted CMV-specific TCR beta clonotypes. The study identified carriers of CMV plus the relevant HLA from cumulative public TCR beta family frequency.

TCRdb re-derived calls from the reads in MiXCR, one entry per CDR3 protein. Among 400,000 or so distinct CDR3 sequences listed, 15% to 20% were seen once. As for this clonotype: Its antigen is not identified.

Trimming stripped 6 bases from V and 9 bases from J, with 21 bases between. The CDR3 sequence is 14 residues long. The germline gives CDR1 MNHGY, CDR2 SAAAGT. The chain joins TRBV6-8 to TRBJ2-7; D not certain. The sample taken for sequencing was PBMCs. The sequence was obtained from a human donor in good health (CMV status not recorded). Some clones in this sample may be carry-over from other donors' samples. Here the CDR3 reads CASSSTGPLRRQYF. The CDR3 region has the DNA TGTGCCAGCAGCAGTACCGGGCCCCTTAGAAGGCAGTACTTC.